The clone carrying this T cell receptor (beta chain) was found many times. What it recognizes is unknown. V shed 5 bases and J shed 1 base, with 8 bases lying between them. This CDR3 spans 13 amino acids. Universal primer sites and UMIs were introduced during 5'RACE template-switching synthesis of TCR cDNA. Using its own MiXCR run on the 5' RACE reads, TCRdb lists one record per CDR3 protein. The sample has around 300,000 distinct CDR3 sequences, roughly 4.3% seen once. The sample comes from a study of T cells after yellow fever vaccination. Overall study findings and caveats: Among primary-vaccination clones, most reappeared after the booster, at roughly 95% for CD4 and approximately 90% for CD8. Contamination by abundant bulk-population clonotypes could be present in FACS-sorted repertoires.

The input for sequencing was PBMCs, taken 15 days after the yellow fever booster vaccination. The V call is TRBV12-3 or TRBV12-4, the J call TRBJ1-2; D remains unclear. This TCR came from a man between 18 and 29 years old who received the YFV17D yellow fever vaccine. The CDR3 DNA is TGTGCCAGCAGTCAGACACTTAACTATGGCTACACCTTC. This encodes CASSQTLNYGYTF.